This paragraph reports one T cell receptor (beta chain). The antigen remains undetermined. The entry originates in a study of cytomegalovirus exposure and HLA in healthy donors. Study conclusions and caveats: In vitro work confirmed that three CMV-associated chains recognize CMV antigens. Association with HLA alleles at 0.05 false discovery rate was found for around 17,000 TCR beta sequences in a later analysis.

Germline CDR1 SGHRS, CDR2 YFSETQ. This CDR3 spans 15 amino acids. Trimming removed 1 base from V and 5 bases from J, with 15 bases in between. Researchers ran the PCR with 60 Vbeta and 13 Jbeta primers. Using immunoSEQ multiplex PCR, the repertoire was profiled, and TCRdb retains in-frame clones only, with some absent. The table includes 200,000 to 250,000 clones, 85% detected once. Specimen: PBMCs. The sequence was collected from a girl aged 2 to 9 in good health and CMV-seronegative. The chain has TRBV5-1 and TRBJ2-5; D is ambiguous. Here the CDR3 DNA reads TGCGCCAGCAGCTTGAGGAGTGACGGATGGGAGACCCAGTACTTC. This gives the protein CASSLRSDGWETQYF.